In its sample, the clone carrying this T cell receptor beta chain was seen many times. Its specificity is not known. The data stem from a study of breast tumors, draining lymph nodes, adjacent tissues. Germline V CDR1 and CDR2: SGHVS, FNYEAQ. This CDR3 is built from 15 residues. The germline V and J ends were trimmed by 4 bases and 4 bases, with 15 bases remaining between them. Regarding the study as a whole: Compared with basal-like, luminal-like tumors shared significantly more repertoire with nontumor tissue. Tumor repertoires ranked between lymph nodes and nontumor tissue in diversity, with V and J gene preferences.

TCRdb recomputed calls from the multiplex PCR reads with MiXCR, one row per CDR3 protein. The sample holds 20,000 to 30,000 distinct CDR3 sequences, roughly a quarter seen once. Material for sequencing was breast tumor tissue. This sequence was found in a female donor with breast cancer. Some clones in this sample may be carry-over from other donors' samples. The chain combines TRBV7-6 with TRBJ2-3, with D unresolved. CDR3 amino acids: CASSSTPSVADTQYF. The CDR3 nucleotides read TGTGCCAGCAGCTCGACACCTTCGGTAGCAGATACGCAGTATTTT.